This entry concerns a single T cell receptor beta chain. This entry belongs to a study of blood T cell repertoires in COVID-19. Study as a whole: The samples span acute and convalescent COVID-19 from the United States, Italy and Spain. Nucleic acid was either cDNA or gDNA, and it came from T cells, B-cell-depleted T cells, or PBMCs.

The germline V gene has CDR1 LGHDT and CDR2 YNNKEL (reference sequence). V was shortened by 1 base and J by 10 bases, with 16 bases between the two germline ends. The CDR3 has 14 amino acids. Original data processing: Estimation of nucleated cell counts relied on the amplification of reference gene primers. TCRdb's table, derived via immunoSEQ multiplex PCR, lists solely in-frame clones and lacks some. V and J calls and clone size are as listed in that table; D and trimming were resolved from the DNA. The sample records roughly 500,000 clones, roughly 90% being singletons. The recovered donors of Cohort 3 showed two negative PCRs, clearance, or symptom resolution.

The specimen was PBMCs or T cells enriched from blood (not recorded which). This sequence originates from a woman in her thirties or forties who had recovered from COVID-19. This chain uses TRBV3-1 (or the pseudogene TRBV3-2) with TRBJ1-1, with a tentative D call TRBD1 (5 bases). The CDR3 region is CASSQVARDNGAFF. As DNA, the CDR3 is TGTGCCAGCAGCCAAGTCGCCAGGGATAATGGAGCTTTCTTT.